The rows below give T cell receptor beta chains drawn from one sample of a study of beta chain features in type 1 diabetes. The repertoire was sequenced with immunoSEQ multiplex PCR; TCRdb's copy has only in-frame clones and lacks some. Of about 330,000 clones in the sample, approximately 11% were seen once. The sequencing sample was made of naive CD4+ T cells from blood. The receptors derive from a woman aged 30 to 39 in good health. Both conserved end residues are part of each CDR3. Each record gives: J gene, V gene, D gene, clone size, CDR3 DNA, CDR3 protein. D genes are given only for firm matches. Expanded clones get a size class; other rows say once, few or many, or leave the size out.

TRBJ2-5 | TRBV10-3 | TRBD2 | few | TGTGCCATCACTAGCGGGGCTCAAGAGACCCAGTACTTC | CAITSGAQETQYF
TRBJ1-5 | TRBV29-1 | . | . | TGCAGCGTTGATCAGGGGTCCGGCCAGCCCCAGCATTTT | CSVDQGSGQPQHF
TRBJ2-7 | TRBV6-6 | . | few | TGTGCCAGCAGTTACTCAGAGGGCATCTACGAGCAGTACTTC | CASSYSEGIYEQYF
TRBJ2-1 | TRBV14 | TRBD1 | . | TGTGCCAGCAGCCAAAGAGACAGGGCTGTGAATGAGCAGTTCTTC | CASSQRDRAVNEQFF
TRBJ2-3 | TRBV13 | . | . | TGTGCCAGCAGCTCCCCCTCCGGGATGCCGCAGTATTTT | CASSSPSGMPQYF
TRBJ2-1 | TRBV9 | . | . | TGTGCCAGCAGCCCCCAACCCTCGGACAATGAGCAGTTCTTC | CASSPQPSDNEQFF
TRBJ2-1 | TRBV7-2 | TRBD1 | few | TGTGCCAGCAGCCAAAGACAGGGCCGCAATGAGCAGTTCTTC | CASSQRQGRNEQFF
TRBJ2-2 | TRBV19 | . | . | TGTGCCAGTACCACAGACCTCAGGGGAGACACCGGGGAGCTGTTTTTT | CASTTDLRGDTGELFF
TRBJ1-1 | TRBV5-1 | TRBD1 | few | TGCGCCAGCAGCCCCGGGGACAGGAACACTGAAGCTTTCTTT | CASSPGDRNTEAFF
TRBJ2-1 | TRBV20-1 | . | few | TGCAGTGCTACTTCAAACGGGCAGTTCTTC | CSATSNGQFF
TRBJ1-4 | TRBV27 | . | . | TGTGCCAGCAGTTTGCCCGCTAGGGGGGAAAAACTGTTTTTT | CASSLPARGEKLFF
TRBJ2-1 | TRBV28 | . | few | TGTGCCAGCACCCATGGCCCAAGCTCCTACAATGAGCAGTTCTTC | CASTHGPSSYNEQFF
TRBJ2-1 | TRBV5-4 | . | . | TGTGCCAGCAGCTTGGCGGGCGGGCTGCAATGGAATGAGCAGTTCTTC | CASSLAGGLQWNEQFF
TRBJ2-1 | TRBV5-1 | TRBD2 | few | TGCGCCAGCAGCTTGGACCCCGGGACTAGCGGGAGGGCCTACAATGAGCAGTTCTTC | CASSLDPGTSGRAYNEQFF
TRBJ2-4 | TRBV5-1 | TRBD1 | . | TGCGCCAGCAGCTCCGTCGGACAGGGGGTCATTCAGTACTTC | CASSSVGQGVIQYF
TRBJ2-1 | TRBV7-9 | . | . | TGTGCCAGCAGCGCAAGACTAGTTAGGTCCTACAATGAGCAGTTCTTC | CASSARLVRSYNEQFF
TRBJ2-1 | TRBV19 | TRBD2 | few | TGTGCCAGTAGTACAAGCGGGGATCGGGATGAGCAGTTCTTC | CASSTSGDRDEQFF
TRBJ1-2 | TRBV15 | TRBD1 | . | TGTGCCACCAGCAGAGAATCGGGACAGTATGGCTACACCTTC | CATSRESGQYGYTF
TRBJ2-1 | TRBV18 | . | few | TGTGCCAGCTCACCATTTATGGACGGGAGCTCCTACAATGAGCAGTTCTTC | CASSPFMDGSSYNEQFF
TRBJ2-1 | TRBV14 | TRBD2 | . | TGTGCCAGCAGCCAAGAGTTTGGTATTAGCGGGAGTGATGAGCAGTTCTTC | CASSQEFGISGSDEQFF
TRBJ1-2 | TRBV30 | . | few | TGTGCCTGGAGTGTTGGGCTTGGCTACACCTTC | CAWSVGLGYTF
TRBJ1-1 | TRBV15 | . | . | TGTGCCACCAGCAGATCCAGGAACACTGAAGCTTTCTTT | CATSRSRNTEAFF
TRBJ1-2 | TRBV30 | . | few | TGTGCCTGGAGTGTCAGGGTAGGCTACACCTTC | CAWSVRVGYTF
TRBJ1-2 | TRBV7-9 | . | few | TGTGCCAGCAGGGAGGGACCGGACCTTTATGGCTACACCTTC | CASREGPDLYGYTF
TRBJ2-6 | TRBV7-2 | . | . | TGTGCCAGCAGCCAATCTGGGGCCAACGTCCTGACTTTC | CASSQSGANVLTF
TRBJ2-1 | TRBV4-3 | . | few | TGCGCCAGCAGCCAAGATTTGGGGGGTACCAATGAGCAGTTCTTC | CASSQDLGGTNEQFF
TRBJ2-1 | TRBV28 | . | few | TGTGCCAGCACCTTGCTATCGGGTGAGCAGTTCTTC | CASTLLSGEQFF
TRBJ2-3 | TRBV27 | . | . | TGTGCCAGCAGCCTAGGGGGGGGCACAGATACGCAGTATTTT | CASSLGGGTDTQYF
TRBJ2-1 | TRBV30 | . | . | TGTGCCTGTCTCCACGTAGCGACTATGAATGAGCAGTTCTTC | CACLHVATMNEQFF
TRBJ2-1 | TRBV5-1 | . | . | TGCGCCAGCAGCCTCGAACTACCCTACAATGAGCAGTTCTTC | CASSLELPYNEQFF
TRBJ1-1 | TRBV30 | . | . | TGTGCCTGGAGGAAGGGGTCCCCCCACATGAACACTGAAGCTTTCTTT | CAWRKGSPHMNTEAFF
TRBJ2-7 | TRBV15 | TRBD2 | few | TGTGCCACCAGCAGAGATCGGGCTAGCGGGGCCTACGAGCAGTACTTC | CATSRDRASGAYEQYF
TRBJ2-1 | TRBV6-1 | TRBD1 | . | TGTGCCAGCAGTGAGACTACAGGGGCTGAGCAGTTCTTC | CASSETTGAEQFF